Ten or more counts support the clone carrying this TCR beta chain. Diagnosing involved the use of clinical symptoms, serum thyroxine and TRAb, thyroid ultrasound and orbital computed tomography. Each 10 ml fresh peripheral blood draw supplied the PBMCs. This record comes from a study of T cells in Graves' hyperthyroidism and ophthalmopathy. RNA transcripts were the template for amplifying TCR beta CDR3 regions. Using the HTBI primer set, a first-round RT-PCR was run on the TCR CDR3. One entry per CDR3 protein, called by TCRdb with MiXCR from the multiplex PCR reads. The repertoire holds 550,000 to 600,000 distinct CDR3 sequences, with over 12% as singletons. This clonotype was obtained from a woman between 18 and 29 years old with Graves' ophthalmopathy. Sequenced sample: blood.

The CDR3 bases are TGTGCCAGCAGCTTATGGACTCTGAAAAGGAGGGCCCTAGGGGAGCAGTACTTC. Translation: CASSLWTLKRRALGEQYF. The rearrangement uses TRBV7-9 and TRBJ2-7; possibly TRBD2 for D (6 bases). Per germline, CDR1 SEHNR and CDR2 FQNEAQ (reference sequence). CDR3 size: 18 residues. V lost 2 bases to trimming and J lost 7 bases, with 27 bases between them.